This T cell receptor (beta chain) was sequenced for a study of T cells in Graves' hyperthyroidism and ophthalmopathy. Study-level points and caveats: Ophthalmopathy stood apart from stable hyperthyroidism in a 13 V-J model. Within blood appeared most thyroid clonotypes that had expanded above 0.001. Onset of ophthalmopathy came a median approximately 6.5 months after the model predicted it.

The CDR3 length is 15 residues. Trimming shortened V by 4 bases and J by 2 bases, and 14 bases separated the two germline ends. Germline-derived CDR1 and CDR2 are LGHDT and YNNKEL (reference sequence). Amplification of TCR beta CDR3 regions was performed using RNA transcripts as template. TCR CDR3 underwent first-round RT-PCR with the HTBI primer set. TCRdb analysed the multiplex PCR reads with MiXCR anew, one entry per CDR3 protein. Of approximately 640,000 distinct CDR3 sequences in the sample, around a sixth were seen once. A note on this clonotype: Its antigen is currently unknown.

Patients aged 18 to 65 had newly diagnosed hyperthyroidism that had lasted under 2 months. This TCR was sampled from a man aged 50 to 59 with Graves' hyperthyroidism. The V and J genes are TRBV3-1 and TRBJ1-1, with a tentative D call TRBD1 (5 bases). The sequenced sample consisted of blood. The CDR3 loop is CASSPLLGGNTEAFF. CDR3 DNA: TGTGCCAGCAGCCCGCTCCTGGGGGGTAACACTGAAGCTTTCTTT.